Below, 12 T cell receptor beta chains from the same sample are listed, as sequenced in a study of vaccination effects on CD4 cells after COVID-19. TCRdb keeps only in-frame clones here, not all; method: immunoSEQ multiplex PCR. This sample yields some 20,000 clones, of which approximately 70% are seen a single time; around 16% belongs to the top ten. The antigens of these receptors remain unknown. Sequencing followed a ViraFEST assay step that expanded antigen-specific CD4+ T cells with viral peptide pools. Following an approximately ten-day culture, CD4+ T cells were purified. This specimen was CD4+ T cells from PBMCs cultured with HCoV-229E spike peptides, taken before COVID-19 vaccination. These receptors all come from a human donor who received a COVID-19 vaccine.

This clone appeared a few times. The chain links TRBV5-1 to TRBJ1-1, with D unresolved. The CDR3 runs 14 residues. V lost 1 base to trimming and J lost 4 bases, with 11 bases between them. The germline CDR1 and CDR2 sequences are SGHRS and YFSETQ. CDR3 sequence: CASSLRPGGTEAFF. CDR3 in DNA: TGCGCCAGCAGCTTGCGTCCGGGTGGCACTGAAGCTTTCTTT. Full variable domain (rest looked up from reference TRBV5-1 and TRBJ1-1): KAGVTQTPRYLIKTRGQQVTLSCSPISGHRSVSWYQQTPGQGLQFLFEYFSETQRNKGNFPGRFSGRQFSNSRSEMNVSTLELGDSALYLCASSLRPGGTEAFFGQGTRLTVV.

Worth noting for this clone: This specimen includes other DNA sequences encoding the same CDR3. This chain uses TRBV29-1 with TRBJ2-7; 12 bases are shared with TRBD2. This CDR3 region has 12 residues. Germline assignment: CDR1 SQVTM and CDR2 ANQGSEA. Trimming at V came to 6 bases and at J to 6 bases, leaving 3 bases not matched to a gene. The CDR3 protein is CSVGLAGIEQYF. CDR3 DNA: TGCAGCGTCGGACTAGCGGGAATCGAGCAGTACTTC.

V gene TRBV20-1 combines with J gene TRBJ2-5; weak D call: TRBD2 (7 bases). With 3 bases removed from V and 2 bases from J, the gap between germline ends came to 19 bases. This CDR3 region has 16 residues. Germline V CDR1 and CDR2: DFQATT, SNEGSKA (reference sequence). CDR3 nucleotides: TGCAGTGCTAGTAGTGGGGGGGCTAGCCGACAAGAGACCCAGTACTTC. Protein sequence: CSASSGGASRQETQYF.

Only a few counts were recorded for this clone. The chain is built from TRBV6-2 or TRBV6-3 and TRBJ2-2, with a tentative D call TRBD2 (6 bases). Germline CDR1 reads MNHEY; CDR2 reads SVGEGT. Trimming cost V 4 bases and J 6 bases, with 12 bases left between them. This CDR3 region has 14 residues. CDR3 region: CASSSPLASGELFF. In DNA form, the CDR3 reads TGTGCCAGCAGTTCGCCCCTAGCGTCCGGGGAGCTGTTTTTT.

A few counts support this clone. The rearrangement uses TRBV9 and TRBJ2-1, with D perhaps matching TRBD2 (6 bases). V was clipped by 2 bases and J by 0 bases, with 18 bases between them. CDR1 is SGDLS and CDR2 is YYNGEE in the germline V gene. The CDR3 consists of 18 residues. The CDR3: CASSVPLGGSSSYNEQFF. Here the CDR3 DNA reads TGTGCCAGCAGCGTCCCTTTGGGGGGTTCGAGCTCCTACAATGAGCAGTTCTTC.

The chain is built from TRBV12-3 or TRBV12-4 and TRBJ2-5; D is possibly TRBD1 (5 bases). The CDR3 runs 13 residues. The V end was cut by 6 bases, the J end by 1 base, with 9 bases between. The CDR3 loop is CASSQGRQETQYF. CDR3 DNA sequence: TGTGCCAGCAGCCAGGGTCGCCAAGAGACCCAGTACTTC.

This clone occurred a few times. For the CDR3, the DNA is TGCGCCAGCAGCCAAAACAGGGGAACTGGAAACACCATATATTTT. Encoded protein: CASSQNRGTGNTIYF. The chain links TRBV4-1 to TRBJ1-3, with 7 bases that match TRBD1. V lost 2 bases and J lost 2; bases outside the gene matches: 3. The germline gives CDR1 MGHRA, CDR2 YSYEKL. The CDR3 spans 15 residues.

The chain uses TRBV27 and TRBJ2-7, with TRBD2 as a possible D gene (5 bases). The CDR3 runs 14 residues. Trimming took off 8 bases at V and 1 base at J, with 15 bases between the two ends. Germline CDR1 and CDR2: MNHEY and SMNVEV (reference sequence). CDR3 in DNA: TGTGCCAGCCAACCCGCGGGTTTTTCCTACGAGCAGTACTTC. This encodes CASQPAGFSYEQYF.

The rearrangement links TRBV4-1 to TRBJ2-7; the D gene is possibly TRBD2 (5 bases). The V gene's germline CDR1 is MGHRA and CDR2 YSYEKL. The ends were cut back, 5 bases at V and 6 bases at J, with 20 bases in the middle. The CDR3 covers 15 residues. The CDR3 protein is CASSTMTGKSLEQYF. CDR3 sequence (DNA): TGCGCCAGCAGCACAATGACGGGAAAATCGCTCGAGCAGTACTTC.

The V call is TRBV6-4, the J call TRBJ2-3; 9 nucleotides align to TRBD2. V trimming: 0 bases; J trimming: 4 bases; junction bases outside the gene matches: 5. This CDR3 region has 16 residues. Germline values: CDR1 MRHNA, CDR2 SNTAGT. The CDR3 DNA reads TGTGCCAGCAGTGACTCGGCGGGAGGGCCTTCAGATACGCAGTATTTT. Protein sequence: CASSDSAGGPSDTQYF.

This clone was detected once. The chain has TRBV11-2 and TRBJ2-1; 9 nucleotides match TRBD1. The CDR3 runs to 15 residues. With 5 bases clipped from V and 8 bases from J, the junction kept 10 bases outside the gene matches. Germline V gene sequence: CDR1 SGHAT, CDR2 FQNNGV. CDR3 bases: TGTGCCAGCAGCCAAACAGGGGGCGTATGGGATGAGCAGTTCTTC. Translated, it gives CASSQTGGVWDEQFF.

V is TRBV18 and J is TRBJ1-2, with 8 bases that match TRBD1. The CDR3 has 17 amino acids. Trimming cost V 1 base and J 4 bases; bases outside gene matches: 11. Germline V CDR1 and CDR2: KGHSH, LQKENI. The CDR3 DNA reads TGTGCCAGCTCACCACAACGACGGGATCAGGGGGCCTATGGCTACACCTTC. Translated, it gives CASSPQRRDQGAYGYTF. The full variable domain, completed using reference TRBV18 and TRBJ1-2, is NAGVMQNPRHLVRRRGQEARLRCSPMKGHSHVYWYRQLPEEGLKFMVYLQKENIIDESGMPKERFSAEFPKEGPSILRIQQVVRGDSAAYFCASSPQRRDQGAYGYTFGSGTRLTVV.